A single sample is the source of the 3 T cell receptor beta chains below, sequenced in a study of T cell responses to AZD1222 COVID-19 vaccine (dated by TCRdb to the early 2020s). Receptors were amplified or captured by the immunoSEQ multiplex PCR assay. Entries here come from immuneACCESS through TCRdb and include only in-frame sequences with V and J called. Some clones fail to appear in such tables; in the studies checked, an unresolved V gene covers under half of the shortfall, and the cause of the remainder is unknown. The sample records over 85,000 clones, around 94% of which are singletons. Of the sample, 10% to 15% is held by the ten largest clones. The time point label, read with the paper, signifies: baseline before first vaccination. Sequencing used peripheral blood, obtained on day 0 of AZD1222 vaccination. These receptors were obtained from an adult in good health.

CDR3 residues: CASSRTDGNNEQFF. CDR3 nucleotide sequence: TGTGCCAGCAGCCGAACTGACGGCAACAATGAGCAGTTCTTC. V and J are TRBV7-9 and TRBJ2-1; D call uncertain. With 5 bases removed from V and 5 bases from J, the gap between germline ends came to 13 bases. Germline CDR1 and CDR2: SEHNR and FQNEAQ (reference sequence). The CDR3 sequence is 14 residues long.

This clone was counted a few times. This chain joins TRBV28 and TRBJ1-6; possible D gene TRBD1, 6 bases. The V gene's germline CDR1 is MDHEN and CDR2 SYDVKM. The length of the CDR3 is 15 residues. Trimming left V 5 bases short and J 2 bases short, with 10 bases between. The CDR3 region is CASSENRAYNSPLHF. CDR3 bases: TGTGCCAGCAGTGAAAACAGGGCCTATAATTCACCCCTCCACTTT.

This clone was detected only a few times. This chain joins TRBV7-3 and TRBJ2-3; no definite D call. V was clipped by 4 bases and J by 2 bases, with 7 bases between them. Germline CDR1 is SGHTA and CDR2 is FQGTGA. The CDR3 loop spans 13 amino acids. CDR3: CASSSGPTDTQYF. The CDR3 coding sequence is TGTGCCAGCAGCTCCGGGCCCACAGATACGCAGTATTTT.